These 30 T cell receptor beta chains share one sample of origin, sequenced in a study of blood T cell repertoires in COVID-19. Using immunoSEQ multiplex PCR, the repertoire was profiled, and TCRdb retains in-frame clones only, with some absent. This sample yields over 350,000 clones, of which roughly 89% are seen a single time; over 4% belongs to the top ten. Sequencing was done on a sample of peripheral blood. These receptors all stem from a woman aged 25 to 39 with acute or convalescent COVID-19.

V is TRBV24-1 and J is TRBJ2-7; weak D call: TRBD2 (6 bases). This CDR3 spans 11 amino acids. CDR1 is KGHDR and CDR2 is SFDVKD in the germline V gene. The V and J ends lost 9 bases and 5 bases respectively, with 10 bases between them. In DNA form, the CDR3 reads TGTGCCACCCGCTGGGGGGACGAGCAGTACTTC. Translating it yields CATRWGDEQYF.

There are a few counts of this clone. The V and J genes are TRBV5-1 and TRBJ2-7, with D maybe TRBD2 (5 bases). Germline assignment: CDR1 SGHRS and CDR2 YFSETQ. V dropped 0 bases and J dropped 3 bases, with 19 bases sitting between them. The CDR3 runs 17 residues. DNA for the CDR3: TGCGCCAGCAGCTTGGGGGTGACTACCTATTTGGGCTACGAGCAGTACTTC. Amino acids: CASSLGVTTYLGYEQYF.

The rearrangement links TRBV2 to TRBJ2-5; D is unresolved. The germline CDR1 and CDR2 sequences are SNHLY and FYNNEI. Trimming left V 5 bases short and J 5 bases short, with 12 bases between. The CDR3 length is 13 residues. CDR3 amino acids: CASSTIRWETQYF. The CDR3 nucleotides are TGTGCCAGCAGTACCATCAGATGGGAGACCCAGTACTTC.

The V and J genes are TRBV18 and TRBJ1-4; D might be TRBD1 (6 bases). CDR3 length equals 15 residues. The V gene's germline CDR1 is KGHSH and CDR2 LQKENI. Between the trimmed V and J ends, which lost 2 bases and 4 bases, there was a span of 11 bases. The CDR3 reads CASSPIAGVNEKLFF. The CDR3, as DNA: TGTGCCAGCTCACCAATTGCAGGGGTTAATGAAAAACTGTTTTTT.

The table lists this clone with a few counts. V is TRBV6-5 and J is TRBJ1-3; D perhaps matches TRBD1 (6 bases). CDR3 length equals 15 residues. V lost 5 bases and J 1 base, leaving 12 bases between the germline ends. Germline assignment: CDR1 MNHEY and CDR2 SVGAGI. The CDR3, as DNA: TGTGCCAGCAGTCCGAGGACAGCTTCTGGAAACACCATATATTTT. It specifies CASSPRTASGNTIYF.

On this clone: The sample holds other DNA sequences that translate to the same CDR3. The rearrangement uses TRBV5-4 and TRBJ2-5, with 11 bases aligning to TRBD1. The CDR3 is 16 amino acids. Germline-derived CDR1 and CDR2 are SGHNT and YYREEE (reference sequence). J gave up 4 bases and V 0 bases, and 5 bases lay outside the gene matches. The CDR3 region has the DNA TGTGCCAGCAGCTTGGGGGACAGGGGGTTACGAGAGACCCAGTACTTC. Residues: CASSLGDRGLRETQYF. Looking up the rest from reference TRBV5-4 and TRBJ2-5 gives the full variable domain: ETGVTQSPTHLIKTRGQQVTLRCSSQSGHNTVSWYQQALGQGPQFIFQYYREEENGRGNFPPRFSGLQFPNYSSELNVNALELDDSALYLCASSLGDRGLRETQYFGPGTRLLVL.

This clone has just one count. J is TRBJ2-5 and V is TRBV7-7; TRBD1 matches at 9 bases. CDR1 and CDR2 from the germline V gene are SSHAT and FNYEAQ (reference sequence). J was trimmed by 4 bases and V by 5 bases; bases with no gene match: 8. This CDR3 spans 15 amino acids. CDR3 loop: CASSVYRGPGETQYF. As DNA, the CDR3 is TGTGCCAGCAGCGTATACAGGGGGCCGGGAGAGACCCAGTACTTC.

V gene TRBV11-2 combines with J gene TRBJ1-2; 10 nucleotides align to TRBD1. From germline, CDR1 is SGHAT and CDR2 FQNNGV. This CDR3 has 15 amino acids. J lost 2 bases, V lost 5 bases, and 5 bases had no gene match. The CDR3 region has the DNA TGTGCCAGCAGCCTTAGGACAGGGGGAAACTATGGCTACACCTTC. Amino acids: CASSLRTGGNYGYTF.

V usage is TRBV18 and J usage is TRBJ2-2; no clear D gene. CDR3 length equals 14 residues. V gave up 8 bases and J gave up 8 bases, with 18 bases separating them. In germline, CDR1 is KGHSH, CDR2 LQKENI. The CDR3 region has the DNA TGTGCCAGCCTAGACCATACTCCACCGGGGGAGCTGTTTTTT. Amino acids: CASLDHTPPGELFF.

The rearrangement links TRBV13 to TRBJ1-4; D unresolved. Trimming removed 5 bases from V and 0 bases from J, with 10 bases in between. The CDR3 is 15 residues long. The germline V gene encodes CDR1 PRHDT and CDR2 FYEKMQ (reference sequence). The DNA for the CDR3 is TGTGCCAGCAGCGAGGGTTTTGCAACTAATGAAAAACTGTTTTTT. Translated, it gives CASSEGFATNEKLFF.

V and J are TRBV5-1 and TRBJ1-4; a possible D gene is TRBD1 (6 bases). The V end was cut by 4 bases, the J end by 3 bases, with 13 bases between. This CDR3 contains 15 residues. Germline CDR1 is SGHRS and CDR2 is YFSETQ. CDR3 residues: CASSAYRDSNEKLFF. The CDR3 DNA sequence: TGCGCCAGCAGCGCTTACAGGGATTCTAATGAAAAACTGTTTTTT.

The chain has TRBV18 and TRBJ2-2, with TRBD1 matching 9 bases. This CDR3 has 16 amino acids. The germline V gene encodes CDR1 KGHSH and CDR2 LQKENI. Trimming took 5 bases from V and 7 from J; bases not matched to a gene: 11. The CDR3 nucleotides are TGTGCCAGCTCATCACAGGGGGCGCCAAATATCGGGGAGCTGTTTTTT. Encoded protein: CASSSQGAPNIGELFF. The full variable domain, in which reference TRBV18 and TRBJ2-2 provide the parts outside the CDR3, is NAGVMQNPRHLVRRRGQEARLRCSPMKGHSHVYWYRQLPEEGLKFMVYLQKENIIDESGMPKERFSAEFPKEGPSILRIQQVVRGDSAAYFCASSSQGAPNIGELFFGEGSRLTVL.

This chain joins TRBV12-3 or TRBV12-4 and TRBJ1-1, with no clear D. Trimming took 9 bases from V and 1 from J, leaving 9 bases between them. There are 12 residues in the CDR3. The CDR3 DNA follows: TGTGCCAGTCACAACCAGAACACTGAAGCTTTCTTT. Amino acids: CASHNQNTEAFF.

V is TRBV19 and J is TRBJ1-1; the D is unclear. Trimming pared 5 bases from V and 4 bases from J, leaving 8 bases between. The CDR3 consists of 12 residues. CDR1 is LNHDA and CDR2 is SQIVND in the germline V gene (reference sequence). CDR3 amino acids: CASSATGTEAFF. The CDR3 DNA sequence: TGTGCCAGTAGTGCGACGGGCACTGAAGCTTTCTTT. Complete variable domain (other parts from reference TRBV19 and TRBJ1-1): DGGITQSPKYLFRKEGQNVTLSCEQNLNHDAMYWYRQDPGQGLRLIYYSQIVNDFQKGDIAEGYSVSREKKESFPLTVTSAQKNPTAFYLCASSATGTEAFFGQGTRLTVV.

The CDR3 bases are TGCAGCATACAGGGTTGGCGGTCCAATGAGCAGTTCTTC. As protein: CSIQGWRSNEQFF. The chain uses TRBV29-1 and TRBJ2-1; possibly TRBD1 for D (6 bases). The germline V and J ends were trimmed by 8 bases and 6 bases, with 17 bases remaining between them. Germline V lookup: CDR1 SQVTM, CDR2 ANQGSEA. This CDR3 is 13 amino acids long.

The gene calls are TRBV19 and TRBJ1-1; TRBD1 matches at 9 bases. The CDR3 is 14 amino acids. Per germline, CDR1 LNHDA and CDR2 SQIVND (reference sequence). CDR3 protein: CATYARGQGTEAFF. DNA of the CDR3: TGTGCTACCTATGCTCGGGGACAGGGCACTGAAGCTTTCTTT.

In this sample, this clone turned up once. The gene calls are TRBV7-9 and TRBJ2-3, with D possibly TRBD1 on 5 matching bases. Germline V gives CDR1 SEHNR, CDR2 FQNEAQ (reference sequence). The CDR3 loop spans 15 amino acids. Trimming took 3 bases from V and 1 from J, leaving 11 bases between them. The CDR3 is CASSFLGHRTDTQYF. In DNA, the CDR3 is TGTGCCAGCAGCTTTCTGGGGCACCGCACAGATACGCAGTATTTT.

The rearrangement joins TRBV10-1 to TRBJ1-1; maybe TRBD1 (5 bases). The CDR3 spans 15 residues. V lost 0 bases and J 1 base, leaving 9 bases between the germline ends. Germline V gene data show CDR1 as WNHNN and CDR2 as SYGVQD (reference sequence). This CDR3 reads CASSESRDWNTEAFF. The CDR3 nucleotides are TGCGCCAGCAGTGAGTCGAGGGACTGGAACACTGAAGCTTTCTTT.

The CDR3 reads CASSLVWDSLQETQYF. The CDR3 DNA is TGTGCCAGCAGCTTAGTATGGGACAGCCTCCAGGAGACCCAGTACTTC. The V gene is TRBV7-8, the J gene TRBJ2-5; 7 positions agree with TRBD1. The CDR3 runs 16 residues. Trimming took 1 base from V and 5 from J; bases not matched to a gene: 10. Per the germline V gene, CDR1 is SGHVS and CDR2 is FQNEAQ.

The CDR3 sequence: CASSSPGGVDSPLHF. The DNA of the CDR3 is TGTGCCAGCAGTTCCCCGGGGGGTGTCGATTCACCCCTCCACTTT. The chain combines TRBV6-5 with TRBJ1-6; D is possibly TRBD1 (5 bases). The V gene's germline CDR1 is MNHEY and CDR2 SVGAGI. The CDR3 sequence is 15 residues long. The ends were cut back, 4 bases at V and 8 bases at J, with 15 bases in the middle.

The V and J genes are TRBV2 and TRBJ1-1; 9 bases line up with TRBD1. This CDR3 comprises 13 residues. V gave up 6 bases and J gave up 9 bases; unmatched junction bases: 8. Germline assignment: CDR1 SNHLY and CDR2 FYNNEI. The CDR3 region is CASREFDRGKAFF. CDR3 sequence (DNA): TGTGCCAGCAGGGAATTTGACAGGGGGAAAGCTTTCTTT.

V and J are TRBV5-1 and TRBJ1-1; no reliable D call. Germline values: CDR1 SGHRS, CDR2 YFSETQ. V lost 4 bases, J lost 4 bases, and 14 bases lay in between. The CDR3 spans 14 residues. The CDR3 bases are TGCGCCAGCAGCCCATCCGGGTCAATCACTGAAGCTTTCTTT. Protein product: CASSPSGSITEAFF.

The chain joins TRBV7-3 to TRBJ1-6, with D tentatively TRBD1 (5 bases). Germline V gene data show CDR1 as SGHTA and CDR2 as FQGTGA. This CDR3 is 12 amino acids long. V lost 4 bases to trimming and J lost 14 bases, with 12 bases between them. The CDR3 is CASSSGRGALHF. CDR3 nucleotide sequence: TGTGCCAGCAGCTCCGGCCGGGGGGCCCTCCACTTT.

This rearrangement joins TRBV5-1 to TRBJ2-5; no reliable D call. CDR1 and CDR2 (germline): SGHRS, YFSETQ. This CDR3 is 15 amino acids long. Trimming left V 0 bases short and J 2 bases short, with 11 bases between. This chain's CDR3 is CASSLALSVQETQYF. CDR3 DNA sequence: TGCGCCAGCAGCTTGGCTTTGTCAGTACAAGAGACCCAGTACTTC. Based on the CDR3 plus reference TRBV5-1 and TRBJ2-5, the full variable domain is KAGVTQTPRYLIKTRGQQVTLSCSPISGHRSVSWYQQTPGQGLQFLFEYFSETQRNKGNFPGRFSGRQFSNSRSEMNVSTLELGDSALYLCASSLALSVQETQYFGPGTRLLVL.

The rearrangement uses TRBV4-2 and TRBJ1-4; 8 bases fit TRBD1. The length of the CDR3 is 19 residues. The V and J ends lost 0 bases and 7 bases, in that order; junction bases with no gene match: 16. Germline CDR1 is LGHNA and CDR2 is YNFKEQ. CDR3 residues: CASSQDVGQGMTRREKLFF. In DNA, the CDR3 is TGTGCCAGCAGCCAAGATGTAGGACAGGGCATGACTAGACGTGAAAAACTGTTTTTT.

This clone showed up just once. The gene calls are TRBV5-6 and TRBJ2-1; 7 bases fit TRBD1. This CDR3 spans 15 amino acids. Germline CDR1 is SGHDT and CDR2 is YYEEEE. The V segment lost 3 bases and the J segment 7 bases; nucleotides outside the gene matches: 10. The CDR3 DNA reads as TGTGCCAGCAGCTACGGGACAGCCCCCGGGAATGAGCAGTTCTTC. Translated: CASSYGTAPGNEQFF.

V gene TRBV2 combines with J gene TRBJ2-5; 11 positions agree with TRBD2. V lost 8 bases and J lost 1; bases outside the gene matches: 9. The CDR3 totals 16 residues. Germline V gives CDR1 SNHLY, CDR2 FYNNEI. The CDR3 region has the DNA TGTGCCAGCGGCCCCCCTAGCGGGGGGCGCCAAGAGACCCAGTACTTC. It yields the protein CASGPPSGGRQETQYF. The complete variable domain, with remaining parts taken from reference TRBV2 and TRBJ2-5, reads EPEVTQTPSHQVTQMGQEVILRCVPISNHLYFYWYRQILGQKVEFLVSFYNNEISEKSEIFDDQFSVERPDGSNFTLKIRSTKLEDSAMYFCASGPPSGGRQETQYFGPGTRLLVL.

The chain links TRBV30 to TRBJ2-1; 9 nucleotides match TRBD1. CDR1 and CDR2 from the germline V gene are GTSNPN and SVGIG (reference sequence). J lost 8 bases, V lost 5 bases, and 4 bases had no gene match. This CDR3 spans 12 amino acids. In DNA form, the CDR3 reads TGTGCCTGGGGACAGGGGCGCGATGAGCAGTTCTTC. This codes for CAWGQGRDEQFF.

The chain joins TRBV2 to TRBJ2-5; 10 bases line up with TRBD1. CDR1 and CDR2 from the germline V gene are SNHLY and FYNNEI. The CDR3 consists of 15 residues. The J segment lost 5 bases and the V segment lost 6 bases, leaving 9 bases of the junction unmatched. The CDR3: CASRGTGARMETQYF. DNA of the CDR3: TGTGCCAGCAGAGGGACAGGGGCCCGGATGGAGACCCAGTACTTC.

The chain recombines TRBV7-9 with TRBJ2-3, with a weak D call TRBD2 (5 bases). CDR3 length: 15 residues. V lost 3 bases and J lost 2, with 12 bases in between. Looked up from germline, CDR1 is SEHNR and CDR2 is FQNEAQ (reference sequence). DNA for the CDR3: TGTGCCAGCAGCTTGGGAGAATCTTACACAGATACGCAGTATTTT. Protein: CASSLGESYTDTQYF. Full variable domain (outside the CDR3, taken from reference TRBV7-9 and TRBJ2-3): DTGVSQNPRHKITKRGQNVTFRCDPISEHNRLYWYRQTLGQGPEFLTYFQNEAQLEKSRLLSDRFSAERPKGSFSTLEIQRTEQGDSAMYLCASSLGESYTDTQYFGPGTRLTVL.